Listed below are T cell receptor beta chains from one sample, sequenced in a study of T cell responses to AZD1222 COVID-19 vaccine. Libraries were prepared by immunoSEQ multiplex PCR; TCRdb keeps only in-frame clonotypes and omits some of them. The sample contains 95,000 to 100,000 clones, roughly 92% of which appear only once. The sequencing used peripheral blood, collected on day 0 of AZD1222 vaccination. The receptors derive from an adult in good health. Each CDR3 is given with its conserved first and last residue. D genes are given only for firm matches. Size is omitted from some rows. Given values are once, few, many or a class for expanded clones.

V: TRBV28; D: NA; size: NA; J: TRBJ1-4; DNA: TGTGCCAGCAGTTTTGGGGGCGCCTGGGGACTGTTTTTT; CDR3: CASSFGGAWGLFF
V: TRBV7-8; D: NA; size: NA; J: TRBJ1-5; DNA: TGTGCCAGCAGCTTAACGTCCAATAGCAATCAGCCCCAGCATTTT; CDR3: CASSLTSNSNQPQHF
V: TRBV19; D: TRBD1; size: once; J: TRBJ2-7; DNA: TGTGCCAGTAGTGCCCAGGGGGCTGTGATAGGAGAGCAGTACTTC; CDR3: CASSAQGAVIGEQYF
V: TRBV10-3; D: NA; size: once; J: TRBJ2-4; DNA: TGTGCCATCAGTGATACAGAGGGCGGGAACAAAAACATTCAGTACTTC; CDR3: CAISDTEGGNKNIQYF
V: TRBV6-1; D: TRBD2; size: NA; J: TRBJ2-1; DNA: TGTGCCAGCAGTGAAGGGAGACTAGCGGGGAAGCAGTTCTTC; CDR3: CASSEGRLAGKQFF
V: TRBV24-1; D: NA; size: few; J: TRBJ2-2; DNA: TGTGCCACCAGATCGGAGAGGCATGAATCCGGGGAGCTGTTTTTT; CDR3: CATRSERHESGELFF
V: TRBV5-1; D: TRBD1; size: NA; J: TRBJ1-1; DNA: TGCGCCAGCAGCTTAACAATAGGACAGGGGGCCACTGAAGCTTTCTTT; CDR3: CASSLTIGQGATEAFF
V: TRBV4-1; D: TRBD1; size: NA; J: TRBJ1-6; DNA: TGCGCCAGCAGCCATCAGGGGGCGAGGGAATTTTCACCCCTCCACTTT; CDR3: CASSHQGAREFSPLHF
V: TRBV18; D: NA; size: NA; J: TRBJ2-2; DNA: TGTGCCAGCTCACCCCCGAACACCGGGGAGCTGTTTTTT; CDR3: CASSPPNTGELFF
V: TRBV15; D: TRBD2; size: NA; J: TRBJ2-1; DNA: TGTGCCACCAGCGCCTCGGGACTAGCCTCTAAGGACTACAATGAGCAGTTCTTC; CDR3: CATSASGLASKDYNEQFF
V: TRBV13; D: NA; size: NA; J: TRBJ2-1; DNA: TGTGCCAGCAGCTTAGGGACTGCCTACAATGAGCAGTTCTTC; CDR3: CASSLGTAYNEQFF
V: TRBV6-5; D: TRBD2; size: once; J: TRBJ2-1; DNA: TGTGCCGGCGGGGGGGACCTTCCTGATGAGCAGTTCTTC; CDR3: CAGGGDLPDEQFF
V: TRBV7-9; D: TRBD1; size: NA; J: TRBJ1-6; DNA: TGTGCCAGCGGCCGAGGGACAGGGATAAGCTCCTATAATTCACCCCTCCACTTT; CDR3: CASGRGTGISSYNSPLHF
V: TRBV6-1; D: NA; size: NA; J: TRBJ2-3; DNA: TGTGCCAGCAGTGAAAGGGGAACTCCATACGATACGCAGTATTTT; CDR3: CASSERGTPYDTQYF
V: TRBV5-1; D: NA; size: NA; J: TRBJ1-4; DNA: TGCGCCAGCAGCTTGGCAACAGGTGGAGAAAAACTGTTTTTT; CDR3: CASSLATGGEKLFF
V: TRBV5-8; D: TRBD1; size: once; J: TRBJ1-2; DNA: TGTGCCAGCAGCGACGGGACAGGGTACCATGGCTACACCTTC; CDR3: CASSDGTGYHGYTF
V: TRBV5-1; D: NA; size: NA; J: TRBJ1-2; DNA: TGCGCCAGCAGCTTGGGGGCAGGGGACTATGGCTACACCTTC; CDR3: CASSLGAGDYGYTF
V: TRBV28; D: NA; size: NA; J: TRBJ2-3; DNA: TGTGCCAGCAGTTTAGAAGTTCGGGGAGATACGCAGTATTTT; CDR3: CASSLEVRGDTQYF
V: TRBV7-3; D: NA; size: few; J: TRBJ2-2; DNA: TGTGCCAGCAGCCCCTCTCCTGGCGGGGCTTACACCGGGGAGCTGTTTTTT; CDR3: CASSPSPGGAYTGELFF
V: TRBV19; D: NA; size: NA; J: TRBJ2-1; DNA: TGTGCCAGTAGTACAAGGCAGAGGAAATACAATGAGCAGTTCTTC; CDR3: CASSTRQRKYNEQFF
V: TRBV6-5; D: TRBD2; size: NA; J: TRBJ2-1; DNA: TGTGCCAGCAGTTCGACTAGCGGGGGAATCTACAATGAGCAGTTCTTC; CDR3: CASSSTSGGIYNEQFF
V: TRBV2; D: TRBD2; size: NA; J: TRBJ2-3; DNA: TGTGCCAGCAGTGAATGGCTAGCGGGGAGCACAGATACGCAGTATTTT; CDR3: CASSEWLAGSTDTQYF
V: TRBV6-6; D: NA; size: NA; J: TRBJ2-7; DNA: TGTGCCAGCAGTTACTCGCGGGACAGCTACGAGCAGTACTTC; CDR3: CASSYSRDSYEQYF
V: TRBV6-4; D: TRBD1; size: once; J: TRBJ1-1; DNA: TGTGCCAGCAGCCCCGGGACAGGGGTTATGGGCACTGAAGCTTTCTTT; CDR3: CASSPGTGVMGTEAFF
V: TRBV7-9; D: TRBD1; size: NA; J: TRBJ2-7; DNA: TGTGCCAGCAGCTTTTCAGGGGGAGTTAACTACGAGCAGTACTTC; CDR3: CASSFSGGVNYEQYF
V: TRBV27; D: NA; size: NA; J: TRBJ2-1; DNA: TGTGCCACCAGACTGGGACAGACTAGCTCCTACAATGAGCAGTTCTTC; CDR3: CATRLGQTSSYNEQFF
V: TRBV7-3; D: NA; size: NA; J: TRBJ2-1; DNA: TGTGCCAGCATGCCCCGGGACTCCAACAATGAGCAGTTCTTC; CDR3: CASMPRDSNNEQFF
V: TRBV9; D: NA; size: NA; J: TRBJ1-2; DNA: TGTGCCAGCAGCGTAGAGTCGGAGGGGGTTGGAGGCTACACCTTC; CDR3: CASSVESEGVGGYTF
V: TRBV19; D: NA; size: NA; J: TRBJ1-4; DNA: TGTGCCAGTAGTATAGGGGGGGCCATGTTTGATGAAAAACTGTTTTTT; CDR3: CASSIGGAMFDEKLFF
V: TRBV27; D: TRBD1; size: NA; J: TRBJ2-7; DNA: TGTGCCAGCAGACCTTTCACAGGGGACAACCCCTACGAGCAGTACTTC; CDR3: CASRPFTGDNPYEQYF
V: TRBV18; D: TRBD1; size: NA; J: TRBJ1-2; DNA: TGTGCCAGCTCACCCAAGGGACAGTCCTATGGCTACACCTTC; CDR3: CASSPKGQSYGYTF
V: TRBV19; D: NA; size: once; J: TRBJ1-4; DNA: TGTGCCAGTAGTATACGTGGGCTCGGTGAAAAACTGTTTTTT; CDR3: CASSIRGLGEKLFF
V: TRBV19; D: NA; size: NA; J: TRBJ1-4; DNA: TGTGCCAGTAGTTACGGGGCTTCGCCTAATGAAAAACTGTTTTTT; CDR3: CASSYGASPNEKLFF
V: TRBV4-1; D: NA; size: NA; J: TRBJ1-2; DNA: TGCGCCAGCAGCCAAGATGGCGGTAACCAGCGTGGCTACACCTTC; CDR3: CASSQDGGNQRGYTF
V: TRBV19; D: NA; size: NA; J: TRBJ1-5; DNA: TGTGCCAGTAGGCCTGGGGTTCGACGGTGGGCGCAGGAGGAGCCCCAGCATTTT; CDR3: CASRPGVRRWAQEEPQHF
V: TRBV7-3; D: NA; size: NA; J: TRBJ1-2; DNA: TGTGCCAGCAGCTTGAACGGGGGACCCGAATCTTATGGCTACACCTTC; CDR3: CASSLNGGPESYGYTF
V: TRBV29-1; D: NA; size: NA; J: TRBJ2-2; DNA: TGCAGCGTAGTACTAGACGGGGAGCTGTTTTTT; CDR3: CSVVLDGELFF
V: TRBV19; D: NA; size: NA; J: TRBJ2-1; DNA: TGTGCCACCCGAAAGAGCAATGAGCAGTTCTTC; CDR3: CATRKSNEQFF
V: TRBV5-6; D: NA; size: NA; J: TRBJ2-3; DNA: TGTGCCAGCAGCTTGGGGAGAGATACGCAGTATTTT; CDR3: CASSLGRDTQYF
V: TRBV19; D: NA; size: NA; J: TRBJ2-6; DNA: TGTGCCAGTAGTCCCCGGGGATCCACCCTCTCTGGGGCCAACGTCCTGACTTTC; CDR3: CASSPRGSTLSGANVLTF
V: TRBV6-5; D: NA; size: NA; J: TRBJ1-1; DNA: TGTGCCAGCAGTTACTCGAGACAGTTGAACACTGAAGCTTTCTTT; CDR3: CASSYSRQLNTEAFF